Shown below are 5 T cell receptor beta chains from a single sample sequenced in a study of blood T cell repertoires in COVID-19. Profiled with immunoSEQ multiplex PCR; TCRdb holds only in-frame clones, not every one. The data contain around 250,000 clones, 90% to 95% of them singletons. The sample taken for sequencing was PBMCs or T cells enriched from blood (not recorded which). Receptors were obtained from a human donor in a cohort exposed to, infected with or recovered from COVID-19 (not recorded which). The donor label of this sample is uncertain.

This clone turned up a few times. This chain uses TRBV9 with TRBJ2-7; 8 positions agree with TRBD1. The V and J ends lost 4 bases and 7 bases, in that order; junction bases with no gene match: 10. There are 14 residues in the CDR3. Germline V gene data show CDR1 as SGDLS and CDR2 as YYNGEE. DNA of the CDR3: TGTGCCAGCAGCTCAGGGACAGGTGCTTGGGAGCAGTACTTC. As protein: CASSSGTGAWEQYF.

The V call is TRBV29-1, the J call TRBJ2-7; 7 bases map to TRBD1. This CDR3 comprises 12 residues. The V segment lost 4 bases and the J segment 3 bases; nucleotides outside the gene matches: 3. Germline V gene data show CDR1 as SQVTM and CDR2 as ANQGSEA. This chain's CDR3 is CSVAPGGYEQYF. The CDR3 region has the DNA TGCAGCGTTGCCCCAGGGGGCTACGAGCAGTACTTC.

This clone was seen once. The V call is TRBV9, the J call TRBJ1-4; possible D gene TRBD1, 5 bases. Germline V gene sequence: CDR1 SGDLS, CDR2 YYNGEE. Trimming removed 0 bases from V and 5 bases from J, with 14 bases in between. The CDR3 spans 16 residues. The CDR3 is CASSVAGGGLNEKLFF. The CDR3 nucleotides are TGTGCCAGCAGCGTAGCCGGGGGAGGTCTGAATGAAAAACTGTTTTTT.

This clone was observed a single time. The chain links TRBV27 to TRBJ2-7, with 10 bases matching TRBD1. CDR3 length: 13 amino acids. CDR1 MNHEY and CDR2 SMNVEV come from the germline V gene (reference sequence). V shed 6 bases and J 4 bases; nucleotides not matched to a gene: 3. CDR3 in amino acids: CASSRDRGYEQYF. DNA of the CDR3: TGTGCCAGCAGCCGGGACAGGGGTTACGAGCAGTACTTC.

The V call is TRBV7-8, the J call TRBJ1-2; D may be TRBD1 (6 bases). Germline values: CDR1 SGHVS, CDR2 FQNEAQ. Trimming shortened V by 2 bases and J by 3 bases, and 13 bases separated the two germline ends. CDR3 length: 15 amino acids. This chain's CDR3 is CASSLQGKAYYGYTF. The CDR3 DNA reads TGTGCCAGCAGCTTACAGGGGAAGGCCTACTATGGCTACACCTTC.